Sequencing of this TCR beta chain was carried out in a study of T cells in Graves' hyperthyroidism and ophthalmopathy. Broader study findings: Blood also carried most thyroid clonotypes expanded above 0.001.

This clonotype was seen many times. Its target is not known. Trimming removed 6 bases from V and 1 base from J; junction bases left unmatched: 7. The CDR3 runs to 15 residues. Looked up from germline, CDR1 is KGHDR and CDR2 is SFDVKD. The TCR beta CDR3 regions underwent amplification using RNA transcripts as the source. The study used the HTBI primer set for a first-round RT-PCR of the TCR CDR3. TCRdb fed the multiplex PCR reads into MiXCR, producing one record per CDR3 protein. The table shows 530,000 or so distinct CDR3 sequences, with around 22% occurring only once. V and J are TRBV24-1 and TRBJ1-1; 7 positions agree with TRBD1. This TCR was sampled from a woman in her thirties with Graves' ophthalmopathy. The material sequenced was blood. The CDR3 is CATSPNRGPNTEAFF. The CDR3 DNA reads TGTGCCACCAGTCCTAACAGGGGACCGAACACTGAAGCTTTCTTT.